This entry is about one T cell receptor beta chain. This clonotype was seen repeatedly, ten times or more. The specificity of this receptor is unknown. Base quality data are lacking; no much larger clone is found one base away. These data come from a study of T-cell reconstitution after alpha-beta-depleted transplantation in children listed by TCRdb under 2016. Regarding the study in general: Using TCR repertoire profiling, the study followed T-cell immune reconstitution in a quantitative way in children after TCRalphabeta/CD19-depleted allogeneic hematopoietic cell transplantation. The full study reports these points: The frequencies of hyperexpanded clones fell over the following months, and after one year, T-cell counts and TCRbeta diversity were mostly attributed to newly produced T cells. The high TCRbeta diversity at day 60 in some patients was ascribed to recipient T cells and intrathymic progenitors that had survived conditioning. Apparently early alphabetaT-cell count recovery about two months after transplant reportedly relied on only several hundred rapidly expanded clones derived from non-depleted graft cells.

Sample treatment or condition, as interpreted from the label and publication: allogeneic hematopoietic cell transplantation with graft depleted of TCRalphabeta T cells and CD19 B cells. TCRalphabeta/CD19-depleted allogeneic hematopoietic cell grafts were given to the transplant recipients, all of whom were children. CDR1 and CDR2 were assigned from the germline V gene as SGHRS and YFSETQ. V has 0 bases trimmed and J has 0 bases trimmed; junction bases matching no gene number 2. The CDR3 runs 15 amino acids, cysteine and phenylalanine included. The read is trimmed to its CDR3 DNA, 45 bases read in frame from base 1. Preparation of the library involved PCR. Sequencing was carried out with an Illumina HiSeq 2500. TCR library preparation used molecular barcoding, with unique molecular identifiers applied to normalize quantification of the TCRbeta repertoire. TCRdb reprocessed the public reads (quality trimming at Q25 with fastp, clone calling with MiXCR) and kept in-frame beta chains. Every distinct CDR3 protein forms one entry, paired with its most common genes and DNA. The sample has 580,000 or so distinct CDR3 sequences on record, around 23% of them singletons. 14% of the sample is taken by the ten largest.

The receptor comes from a boy under three years old who had a stem cell transplant for acute myeloid leukemia, so the T cells may come from the graft donor. This receptor chain uses TRBV5-1 and TRBJ1-1, with TRBD1 identical over 7 junction bases. This specimen was PBMCs, mostly from graft donor cells, taken 360 days after TCRalphabeta/CD19-depleted stem cell transplant. The CDR3 here reads CASSLETGVNTEAFF. The DNA sequence is as follows: TGCGCCAGCAGCTTGGAAACAGGGGTGAACACTGAAGCTTTCTTT.